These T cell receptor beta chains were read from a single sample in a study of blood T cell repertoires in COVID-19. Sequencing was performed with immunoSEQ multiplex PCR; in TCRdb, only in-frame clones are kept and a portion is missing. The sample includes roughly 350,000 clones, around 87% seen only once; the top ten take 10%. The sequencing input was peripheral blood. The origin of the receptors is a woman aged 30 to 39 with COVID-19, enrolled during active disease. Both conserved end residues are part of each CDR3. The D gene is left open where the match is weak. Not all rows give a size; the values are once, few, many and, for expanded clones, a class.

DNA: TGTGCCAGCTCACCACGGCCGAGCACAGATACGCAGTATTTT
CDR3: CASSPRPSTDTQYF
size: once
D: NA
length: 14
V: TRBV18
J: TRBJ2-3

DNA: TGTGCCAGCAGTGTACAGGGATATAATGAAAAACTGTTTTTT
CDR3: CASSVQGYNEKLFF
size: NA
D: NA
length: 14
V: TRBV2
J: TRBJ1-4

DNA: TGTGCCAGCAGCCCCGGACTAGCGGGCTACGAGCAGTACTTC
CDR3: CASSPGLAGYEQYF
size: NA
D: TRBD2
length: 14
V: TRBV11-1
J: TRBJ2-7

DNA: TGTGCCAGCAGCTTGGTCGGGACAGGTCCTGGGGCCAACGTCCTGACTTTC
CDR3: CASSLVGTGPGANVLTF
size: NA
D: TRBD1
length: 17
V: TRBV5-8
J: TRBJ2-6

DNA: TGTGCCTGGAGTGAGGGGGCGGGAGGTCACAATGAGCAGTTCTTC
CDR3: CAWSEGAGGHNEQFF
size: NA
D: NA
length: 15
V: TRBV30
J: TRBJ2-1

DNA: TGTGCCACCAGTGACATGAACACTGAAGCTTTCTTT
CDR3: CATSDMNTEAFF
size: few
D: NA
length: 12
V: TRBV24-1
J: TRBJ1-1

DNA: TGTGCCAGCAGTCGAGCCGGGACAGGGCAATTCTACGAGCAGTACTTC
CDR3: CASSRAGTGQFYEQYF
size: NA
D: TRBD1
length: 16
V: TRBV27
J: TRBJ2-7

DNA: TGTGCCAGCAGCCAGACAAGAGGACAGGGATACGAGCAGTACTTC
CDR3: CASSQTRGQGYEQYF
size: NA
D: TRBD1
length: 15
V: TRBV5-6
J: TRBJ2-7

DNA: TGTGCCAGCAGTCCCCCGGGACGGACGGGTTTACGGGGGGAGCAGTACTTC
CDR3: CASSPPGRTGLRGEQYF
size: NA
D: NA
length: 17
V: TRBV6-6
J: TRBJ2-7

DNA: TGTGCCAGTAGACTCCGCCAGGGGGCGGGGGAGACCCAGTACTTC
CDR3: CASRLRQGAGETQYF
size: NA
D: TRBD1
length: 15
V: TRBV19
J: TRBJ2-5

DNA: TGTGCCACCTTGCCGGGACTAGCGGGAGATGAGCAGTTCTTC
CDR3: CATLPGLAGDEQFF
size: NA
D: TRBD2
length: 14
V: TRBV7-6
J: TRBJ2-1

DNA: TGTGCCAGCAGCCACCGACAGGGCTCCTACGAGCAGTACTTC
CDR3: CASSHRQGSYEQYF
size: once
D: TRBD1
length: 14
V: TRBV11-3
J: TRBJ2-7

DNA: TGTGCCTGCTCGCCAGGCCCCCCCTATGAGTATGGCTACACCTTC
CDR3: CACSPGPPYEYGYTF
size: NA
D: NA
length: 15
V: TRBV30
J: TRBJ1-2

DNA: TGTGCCATCAGCGGGGGGGCCAGCACAGATACGCAGTATTTT
CDR3: CAISGGASTDTQYF
size: NA
D: TRBD2
length: 14
V: TRBV10-3
J: TRBJ2-3

DNA: TGTGCCAGCAGTCTTCGACAGGGGGGTGAGCAGTACTTC
CDR3: CASSLRQGGEQYF
size: NA
D: TRBD1
length: 13
V: TRBV6-5
J: TRBJ2-7

DNA: TGTGCCAGCAGCTTTTGGACTTACGGCTACGAGCAGTACTTC
CDR3: CASSFWTYGYEQYF
size: NA
D: NA
length: 14
V: TRBV21-1
J: TRBJ2-7

DNA: TGTGCCACCAGTGATAACCCTAGCGGGAGAGAGACCCAGTACTTC
CDR3: CATSDNPSGRETQYF
size: NA
D: TRBD2
length: 15
V: TRBV24-1
J: TRBJ2-5

DNA: TGTGCCTGGAGTCCCGGGACTACCCAAAACATTCAGTACTTC
CDR3: CAWSPGTTQNIQYF
size: NA
D: TRBD2
length: 14
V: TRBV30
J: TRBJ2-4

DNA: TGCGCCAGCAGCAAAAGGACAGGGGGGACCTCCACAGATACGCAGTATTTT
CDR3: CASSKRTGGTSTDTQYF
size: NA
D: TRBD1
length: 17
V: TRBV5-1
J: TRBJ2-3

DNA: TGCAGCGTTGGACAAATTAAGAATCAGCCCCAGCATTTT
CDR3: CSVGQIKNQPQHF
size: NA
D: NA
length: 13
V: TRBV29-1
J: TRBJ1-5

DNA: TGTGCCAGCAGTACAAGACTAGCGGGAGGACAATACAATGAGCAGTTCTTC
CDR3: CASSTRLAGGQYNEQFF
size: NA
D: TRBD2
length: 17
V: TRBV6-2/TRBV6-3
J: TRBJ2-1

DNA: TGTGCCAGCAGCGTAGCCCTAGGCGAAAACACCATATATTTT
CDR3: CASSVALGENTIYF
size: NA
D: NA
length: 14
V: TRBV9
J: TRBJ1-3

DNA: TGCAGCGTGGGGGGGACTGTGAACACTGAAGCTTTCTTT
CDR3: CSVGGTVNTEAFF
size: NA
D: NA
length: 13
V: TRBV29-1
J: TRBJ1-1

DNA: TGTGCCAGTAGTATGGCCGGGGGGCCTTTCAATGAGCAGTTCTTC
CDR3: CASSMAGGPFNEQFF
size: once
D: NA
length: 15
V: TRBV19
J: TRBJ2-1

DNA: TGTGCCAGCAGCGGCCAACTAGCGGGCACAGATACGCAGTATTTT
CDR3: CASSGQLAGTDTQYF
size: NA
D: TRBD2
length: 15
V: TRBV7-3
J: TRBJ2-3

DNA: TGTGCCAGCAGTGAAGTGCCAGGGGACGGCTATGGCTACACCTTC
CDR3: CASSEVPGDGYGYTF
size: NA
D: NA
length: 15
V: TRBV6-1
J: TRBJ1-2

DNA: TGCAGCTCCCGGATCGGGGATGGCTACACCTTC
CDR3: CSSRIGDGYTF
size: NA
D: NA
length: 11
V: TRBV29-1
J: TRBJ1-2

DNA: TGTGCCAGCAGACCGCCGGGACTAGCGACCGGGGAGCTGTTTTTT
CDR3: CASRPPGLATGELFF
size: NA
D: TRBD2
length: 15
V: TRBV3-1/TRBV3-2
J: TRBJ2-2

DNA: TGTGCCAGCAGCTTGGTGGCGGACACTGAAGCTTTCTTT
CDR3: CASSLVADTEAFF
size: NA
D: NA
length: 13
V: TRBV5-6
J: TRBJ1-1

DNA: TGCAGCGTGGGACAGACTGCGGATGGTAGTACTGAAGCTTTCTTT
CDR3: CSVGQTADGSTEAFF
size: NA
D: TRBD1
length: 15
V: TRBV29-1
J: TRBJ1-1

DNA: TGTGCCATCAGTGAGTCGGGACAGAACAATCAGCCCCAGCATTTT
CDR3: CAISESGQNNQPQHF
size: NA
D: TRBD1
length: 15
V: TRBV10-3
J: TRBJ1-5

DNA: TGTGCCAGCAGTTACTTGGGCAGGGAGCTGTTTTTT
CDR3: CASSYLGRELFF
size: once
D: NA
length: 12
V: TRBV6-6
J: TRBJ2-2

DNA: TGTGCCAGCAGCCAAGGTATTAGCGGGAGGTACAGCTCCTACGAGCAGTACTTC
CDR3: CASSQGISGRYSSYEQYF
size: NA
D: TRBD2
length: 18
V: TRBV4-2
J: TRBJ2-7

DNA: TGTGCCAGCAGTTACTCCCCCCCAGGGGGAGGTGAAAAACTGTTTTTT
CDR3: CASSYSPPGGGEKLFF
size: NA
D: TRBD1
length: 16
V: TRBV6-5
J: TRBJ1-4

DNA: TGTGCCAGCAGTTTATGGACAGGGGGCACTGGAAACACCATATATTTT
CDR3: CASSLWTGGTGNTIYF
size: NA
D: TRBD1
length: 16
V: TRBV28
J: TRBJ1-3

DNA: TGCGCCAGCAGGGGCAGGGTGACGAGCTCCTATAATTCACCCCTCCACTTT
CDR3: CASRGRVTSSYNSPLHF
size: NA
D: NA
length: 17
V: TRBV4-3
J: TRBJ1-6

DNA: TGTGCCAGCAGTGTTGGACTAGCGCCCTCCTACGAGCAGTACTTC
CDR3: CASSVGLAPSYEQYF
size: once
D: TRBD2
length: 15
V: TRBV2
J: TRBJ2-7

DNA: TGCGCCAGCAGCCAAGAGCGGGGGGCGACTGAAGCTTTCTTT
CDR3: CASSQERGATEAFF
size: NA
D: NA
length: 14
V: TRBV4-1
J: TRBJ1-1

DNA: TGCGCCAGCAGTGATGATAAGAGCTACGAGCAGTACTTC
CDR3: CASSDDKSYEQYF
size: NA
D: NA
length: 13
V: TRBV10-2
J: TRBJ2-7

DNA: TGTGCCACCAGTGCAGCGGGAGGGCCCCCCACCGGGGAGCTGTTTTTT
CDR3: CATSAAGGPPTGELFF
size: NA
D: TRBD2
length: 16
V: TRBV24-1
J: TRBJ2-2